The entry below describes one T cell receptor beta chain. Its antigen is not known. Repertoires were generated with immunoSEQ multiplex PCR, while TCRdb's copy carries only in-frame clones and drops some. The table lists around 300,000 clones, around 90% of them singletons, with 6.4% in the top ten. Germline V gives CDR1 MGHRA, CDR2 YSYEKL. The CDR3 is made up of 15 amino acids. Trimming shortened V by 1 base and J by 0 bases, and 9 bases separated the two germline ends. The data derive from a study of Ad26.COV2.S vaccination and SARS-CoV-2 variants. Study details: Dosing was one shot or two shots 56 days apart.

Regarding treatment: 15 to 20 received Ad26.COV2.S at low or high dose, single or two shots; roughly five received placebo; per-sample allocation not given. Specimen acquisition occurred on day 63 following the initial vaccine or placebo injection. Study-level points and caveats: Spike-specific TCR breadth was greater after Ad26.COV2.S than placebo. The TCR breadth and depth analyses may have understated or missed part of the total T cell responses.

Here the sequenced sample was peripheral blood, taken in a trial of Ad26.COV2.S vaccine versus placebo. The chain employs TRBV4-1 and TRBJ1-1; D ambiguous. This TCR was recovered from a person between 18 and 59 years old who received the Ad26.COV2.S COVID-19 vaccine or a placebo. In DNA, the CDR3 is TGCGCCAGCAGCCAAGTACCAACCATGAACACTGAAGCTTTCTTT. It specifies CASSQVPTMNTEAFF.